This paragraph reports one TCR beta chain. PCR involved 60 Vbeta and 13 Jbeta primers. Profiling relied on immunoSEQ multiplex PCR, and the TCRdb table lists in-frame clones only, not all of them. Seen here are some 150,000 clones, 77% observed once, and the top ten hold approximately 4%. The record originates from a study of cytomegalovirus exposure and HLA in healthy donors. About the study: A prior analysis found fewer than 120 million unique TCR beta sequences from about 179 million T cells.

Germline CDR1 and CDR2: WSHSY and SAAADI. The CDR3 covers 14 residues. V lost 5 bases and J 2 bases, leaving 13 bases between the germline ends. Input material: PBMCs. The rearrangement links TRBV10-2 to TRBJ2-7; tentative D call: TRBD1 (6 bases). The receptor's source is a male donor in good health and CMV-seronegative. The CDR3 DNA reads TGCGCCAGCAGTCTCGGCAGGACAGCCTACGAGCAGTACTTC. The encoded protein is CASSLGRTAYEQYF.